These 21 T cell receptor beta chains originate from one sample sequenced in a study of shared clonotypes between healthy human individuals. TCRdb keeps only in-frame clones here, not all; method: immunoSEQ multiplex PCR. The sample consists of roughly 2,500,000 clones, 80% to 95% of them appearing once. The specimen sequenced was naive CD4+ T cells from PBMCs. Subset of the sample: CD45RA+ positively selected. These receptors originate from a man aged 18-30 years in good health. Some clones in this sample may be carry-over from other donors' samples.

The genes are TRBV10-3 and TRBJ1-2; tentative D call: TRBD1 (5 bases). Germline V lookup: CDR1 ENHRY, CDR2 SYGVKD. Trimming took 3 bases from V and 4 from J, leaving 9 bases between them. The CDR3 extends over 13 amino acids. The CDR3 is CAISEGGAYGYTF. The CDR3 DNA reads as TGTGCCATCAGTGAAGGAGGGGCCTATGGCTACACCTTC.

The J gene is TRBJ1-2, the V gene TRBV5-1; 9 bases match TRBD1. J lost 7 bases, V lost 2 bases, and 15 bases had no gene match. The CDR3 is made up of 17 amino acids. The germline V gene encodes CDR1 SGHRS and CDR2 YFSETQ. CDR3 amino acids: CASSLDAGTGSRSGYTF. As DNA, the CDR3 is TGCGCCAGCAGCTTAGACGCCGGGACAGGGTCCCGTTCTGGCTACACCTTC.

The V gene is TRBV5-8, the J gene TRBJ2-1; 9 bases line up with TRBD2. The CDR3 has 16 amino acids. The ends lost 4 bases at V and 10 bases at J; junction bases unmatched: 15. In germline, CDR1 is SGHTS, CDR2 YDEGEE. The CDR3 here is CASSHRLAVLGGEQFF. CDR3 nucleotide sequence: TGTGCCAGCAGCCATAGACTAGCGGTACTCGGCGGCGAGCAGTTCTTC.

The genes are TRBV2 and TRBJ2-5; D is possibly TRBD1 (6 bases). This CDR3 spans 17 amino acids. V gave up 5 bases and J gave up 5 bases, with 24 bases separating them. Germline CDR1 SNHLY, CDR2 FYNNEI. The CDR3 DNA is TGTGCCAGCAGTTATACACAGGGTTGGGGGACCGGGGAGACCCAGTACTTC. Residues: CASSYTQGWGTGETQYF.

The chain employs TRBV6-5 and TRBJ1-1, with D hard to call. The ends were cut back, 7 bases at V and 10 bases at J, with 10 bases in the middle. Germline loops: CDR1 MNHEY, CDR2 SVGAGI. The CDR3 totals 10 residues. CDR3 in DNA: TGTGCCAGCACCCCTCGGGTAGCTTTCTTT. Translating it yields CASTPRVAFF.

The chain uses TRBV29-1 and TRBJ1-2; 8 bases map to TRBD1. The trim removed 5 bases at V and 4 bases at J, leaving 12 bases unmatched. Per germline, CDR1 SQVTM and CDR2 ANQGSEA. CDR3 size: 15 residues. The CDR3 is CSVLTGEPLLYGYTF. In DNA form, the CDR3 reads TGCAGCGTTTTGACAGGGGAACCTCTACTCTATGGCTACACCTTC.

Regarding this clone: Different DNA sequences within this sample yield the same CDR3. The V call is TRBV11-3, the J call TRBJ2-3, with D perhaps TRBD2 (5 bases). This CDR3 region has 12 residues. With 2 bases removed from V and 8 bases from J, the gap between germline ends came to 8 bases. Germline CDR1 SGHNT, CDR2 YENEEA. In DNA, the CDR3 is TGTGCCAGCAGCTTACGGAGCGGTACGCAGTATTTT. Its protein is CASSLRSGTQYF.

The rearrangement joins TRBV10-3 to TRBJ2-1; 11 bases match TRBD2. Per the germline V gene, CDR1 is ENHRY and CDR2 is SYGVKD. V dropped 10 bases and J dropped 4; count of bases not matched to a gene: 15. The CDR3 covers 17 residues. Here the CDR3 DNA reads TGTGCCACCTCACCGGGACTAGCGGTGGGCTTATACAATGAGCAGTTCTTC. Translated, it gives CATSPGLAVGLYNEQFF.

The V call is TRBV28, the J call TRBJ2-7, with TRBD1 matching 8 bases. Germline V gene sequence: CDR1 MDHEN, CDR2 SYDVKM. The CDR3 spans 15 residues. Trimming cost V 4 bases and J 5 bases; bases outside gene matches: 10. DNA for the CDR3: TGTGCCAGCAGTTCGCCGGGACAGGACACCCACGAGCAGTACTTC. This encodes CASSSPGQDTHEQYF.

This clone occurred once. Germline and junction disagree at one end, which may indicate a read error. CDR3 in amino acids: CASSLGAVNAWNAEAFF. CDR3 sequence (DNA): TGCGCCAGCAGCTTGGGGGCCGTGAACGCCTGGAACGCTGAAGCTTTCTTT. The chain uses TRBV5-1 and TRBJ1-1; D unresolved. The germline CDR1 and CDR2 sequences are SGHRS and YFSETQ. The CDR3 is 17 amino acids.

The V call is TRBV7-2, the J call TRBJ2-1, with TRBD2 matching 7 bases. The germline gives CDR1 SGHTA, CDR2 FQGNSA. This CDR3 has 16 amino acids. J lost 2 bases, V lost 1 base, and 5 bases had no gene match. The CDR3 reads CASSLGLAAAYNEQFF. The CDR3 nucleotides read TGTGCCAGCAGCTTAGGGCTAGCGGCGGCCTACAATGAGCAGTTCTTC.

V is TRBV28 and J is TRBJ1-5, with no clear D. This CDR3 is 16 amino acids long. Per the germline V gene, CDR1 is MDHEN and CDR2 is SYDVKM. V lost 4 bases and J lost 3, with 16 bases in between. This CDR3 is CASSSSIATFNQPQHF. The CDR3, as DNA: TGTGCCAGCAGTTCGTCCATCGCTACGTTCAATCAGCCCCAGCATTTT.

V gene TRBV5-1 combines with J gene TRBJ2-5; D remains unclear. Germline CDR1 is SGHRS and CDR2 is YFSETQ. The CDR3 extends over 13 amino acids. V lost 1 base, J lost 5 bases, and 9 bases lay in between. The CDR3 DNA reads TGCGCCAGCAGCTTGAGCATCGCCGAGACCCAGTACTTC. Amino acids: CASSLSIAETQYF.

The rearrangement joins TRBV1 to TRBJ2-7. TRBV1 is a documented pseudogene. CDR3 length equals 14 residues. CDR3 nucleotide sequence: TGCACCAAACGACCCGGGACCGACGCCTACGAGCAGTACTTC. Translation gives CTKRPGTDAYEQYF.

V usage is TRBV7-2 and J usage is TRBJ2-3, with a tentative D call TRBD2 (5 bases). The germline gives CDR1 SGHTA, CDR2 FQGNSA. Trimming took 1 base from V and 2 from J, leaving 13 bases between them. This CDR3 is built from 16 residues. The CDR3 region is CASSLVASSYTDTQYF. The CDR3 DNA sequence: TGTGCCAGCAGCTTAGTGGCTAGCAGCTACACAGATACGCAGTATTTT.

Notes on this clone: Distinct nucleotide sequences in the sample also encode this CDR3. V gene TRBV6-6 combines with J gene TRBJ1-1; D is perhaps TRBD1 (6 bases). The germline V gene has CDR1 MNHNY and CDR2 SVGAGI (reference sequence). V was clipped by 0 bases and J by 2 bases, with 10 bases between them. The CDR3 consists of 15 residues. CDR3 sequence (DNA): TGTGCCAGCAGTTACTCCTGGGGGGGCAACACTGAAGCTTTCTTT. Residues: CASSYSWGGNTEAFF.

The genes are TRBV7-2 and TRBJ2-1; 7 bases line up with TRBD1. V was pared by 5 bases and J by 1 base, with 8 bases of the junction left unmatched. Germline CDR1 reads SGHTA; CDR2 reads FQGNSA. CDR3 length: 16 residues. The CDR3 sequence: CASSPPQGVSYNEQFF. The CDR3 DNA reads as TGTGCCAGCAGCCCACCTCAGGGGGTTTCCTACAATGAGCAGTTCTTC.

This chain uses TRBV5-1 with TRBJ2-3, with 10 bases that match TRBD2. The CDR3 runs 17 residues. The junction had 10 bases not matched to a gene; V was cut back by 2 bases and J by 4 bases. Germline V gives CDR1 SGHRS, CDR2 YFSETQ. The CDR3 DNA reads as TGCGCCAGCAGCTTCTCCACGAGACTAGCGGGTCCAGATACGCAGTATTTT. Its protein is CASSFSTRLAGPDTQYF.

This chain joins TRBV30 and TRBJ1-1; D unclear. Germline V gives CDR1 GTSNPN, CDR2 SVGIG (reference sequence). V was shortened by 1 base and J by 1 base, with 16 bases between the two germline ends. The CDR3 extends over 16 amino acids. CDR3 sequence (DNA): TGTGCCTGGAGTGCAAGACGGACTATTAAGAACACTGAAGCTTTCTTT. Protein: CAWSARRTIKNTEAFF.

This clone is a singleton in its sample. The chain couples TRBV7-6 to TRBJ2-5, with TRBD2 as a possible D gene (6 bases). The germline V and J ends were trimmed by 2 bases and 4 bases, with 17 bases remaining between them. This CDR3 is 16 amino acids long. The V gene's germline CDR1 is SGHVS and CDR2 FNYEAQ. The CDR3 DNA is TGTGCCAGCAGCTTAAGGTCGGCGGGACTTTTAGAGACCCAGTACTTC. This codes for CASSLRSAGLLETQYF.

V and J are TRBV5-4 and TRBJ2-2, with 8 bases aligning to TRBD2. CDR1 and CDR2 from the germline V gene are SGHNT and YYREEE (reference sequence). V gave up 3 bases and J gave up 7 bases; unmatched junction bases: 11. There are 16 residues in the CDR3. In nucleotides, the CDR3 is TGTGCCAGCAGCTCCGGGGGACTAGATCTGATCGGGGAGCTGTTTTTT. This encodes CASSSGGLDLIGELFF.